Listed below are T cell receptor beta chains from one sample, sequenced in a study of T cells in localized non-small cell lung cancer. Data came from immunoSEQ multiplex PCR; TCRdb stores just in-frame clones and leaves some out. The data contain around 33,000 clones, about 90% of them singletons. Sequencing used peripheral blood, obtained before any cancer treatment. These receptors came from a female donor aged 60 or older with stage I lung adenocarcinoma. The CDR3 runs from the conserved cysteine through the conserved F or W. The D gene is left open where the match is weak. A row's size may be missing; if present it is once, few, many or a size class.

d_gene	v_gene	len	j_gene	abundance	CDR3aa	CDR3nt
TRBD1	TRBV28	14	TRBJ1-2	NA	CASRTDRGLNGYTF	TGTGCCAGCAGAACCGACAGGGGGCTTAATGGCTACACCTTC
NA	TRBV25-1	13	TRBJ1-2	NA	CASRGLLSYGYTF	TGTGCCAGCAGAGGACTCCTGAGCTATGGCTACACCTTC
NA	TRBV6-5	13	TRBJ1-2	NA	CASSYSYVNGYTF	TGTGCCAGCAGTTACTCGTACGTAAATGGCTACACCTTC
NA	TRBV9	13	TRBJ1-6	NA	CASSAVGDSPLHF	TGTGCCAGCAGCGCCGTGGGGGATTCACCCCTCCACTTT
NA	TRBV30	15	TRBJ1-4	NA	CAWSVQGRASEKLFF	TGTGCCTGGAGTGTACAGGGCAGAGCGAGTGAAAAACTGTTTTTT
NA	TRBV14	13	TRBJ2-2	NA	CASSQQGTGELFF	TGTGCCAGCAGCCAACAGGGCACCGGGGAGCTGTTTTTT
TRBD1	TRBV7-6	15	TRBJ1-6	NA	CASSQGQEPNSPLHF	TGTGCCAGCAGCCAGGGACAGGAACCAAATTCACCCCTCCACTTT
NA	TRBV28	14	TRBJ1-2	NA	CASSFIGEVTGYTF	TGTGCCAGCAGTTTTATTGGTGAGGTTACGGGCTACACCTTC
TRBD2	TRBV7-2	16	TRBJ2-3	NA	CASSLLGTSGTDTQYF	TGTGCCAGCAGCTTACTTGGGACTAGCGGAACAGATACGCAGTATTTT
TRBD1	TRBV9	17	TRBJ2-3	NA	CASSVEGQGLSTDTQYF	TGTGCCAGCAGCGTAGAGGGACAGGGCCTTAGCACAGATACGCAGTATTTT
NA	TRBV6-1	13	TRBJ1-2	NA	CASSEGRGYGYTF	TGTGCCAGCAGTGAAGGCAGGGGCTATGGCTACACCTTC
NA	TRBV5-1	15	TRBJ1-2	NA	CASSLANPDTDGYTF	TGCGCCAGCAGCTTGGCCAACCCCGATACAGATGGCTACACCTTC
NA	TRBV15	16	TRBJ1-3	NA	CATSRVSTVSGNTIYF	TGTGCCACCAGCAGAGTTAGTACAGTCTCTGGAAACACCATATATTTT
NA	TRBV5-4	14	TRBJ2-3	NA	CASSADVGADTQYF	TGTGCCAGCAGCGCCGATGTTGGCGCAGATACGCAGTATTTT
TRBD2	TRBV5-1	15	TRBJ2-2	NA	CASRPAGENTGELFF	TGCGCCAGCAGGCCAGCGGGGGAGAACACCGGGGAGCTGTTTTTT
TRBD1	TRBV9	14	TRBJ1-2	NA	CASSRGTESYGYTF	TGTGCCAGCAGCCGGGGGACAGAGAGCTATGGCTACACCTTC
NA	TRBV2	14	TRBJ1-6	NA	CASRQGAYNSPLHF	TGTGCCAGCAGACAGGGTGCCTATAATTCACCCCTCCACTTT
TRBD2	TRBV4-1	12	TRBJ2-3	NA	CASSHVGLAQYF	TGCGCCAGCAGCCACGTGGGACTAGCTCAATATTTT
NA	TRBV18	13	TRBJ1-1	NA	CASRSVEKTEAFF	TGTGCCAGCCGGAGCGTAGAAAAGACTGAAGCTTTCTTT
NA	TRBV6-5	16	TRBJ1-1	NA	CASSYSRGFPNTEAFF	TGTGCCAGCAGTTACTCCCGGGGATTTCCGAACACTGAAGCTTTCTTT
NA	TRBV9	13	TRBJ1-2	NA	CASSPGTLYGYTF	TGTGCCAGCAGCCCCGGGACCCTATATGGCTACACCTTC
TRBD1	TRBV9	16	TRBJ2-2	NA	CASSVDGTGGTGELFF	TGTGCCAGCAGCGTAGATGGGACAGGGGGTACCGGGGAGCTGTTTTTT
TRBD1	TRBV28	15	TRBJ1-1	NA	CASNRQGLMNTEAFF	TGTGCCAGCAACCGACAGGGTCTAATGAACACTGAAGCTTTCTTT
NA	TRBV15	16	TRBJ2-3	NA	CATSRDLGGGADTQYF	TGTGCCACCAGCAGAGATCTGGGTGGTGGGGCAGATACGCAGTATTTT
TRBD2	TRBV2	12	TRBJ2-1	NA	CASSQVGLAEFF	TGTGCCAGCAGTCAAGTAGGACTAGCGGAGTTCTTC
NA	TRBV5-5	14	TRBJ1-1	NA	CASSYFGGHTEAFF	TGTGCCAGCAGTTACTTCGGGGGGCACACTGAAGCTTTCTTT
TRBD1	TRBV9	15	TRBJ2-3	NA	CASSLGTGKRDTQYF	TGTGCCAGCAGCCTCGGGACAGGGAAAAGAGATACGCAGTATTTT
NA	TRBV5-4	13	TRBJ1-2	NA	CASSFGVGYGYTF	TGTGCCAGCAGCTTCGGAGTTGGCTATGGCTACACCTTC
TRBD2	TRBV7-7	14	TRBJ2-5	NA	CASSPTGGVTTQYF	TGTGCTAGCAGCCCAACGGGGGGTGTCACGACCCAGTACTTC
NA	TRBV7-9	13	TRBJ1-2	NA	CASSSGQHYGYTF	TGTGCCAGCAGCTCAGGACAACACTATGGCTACACCTTC
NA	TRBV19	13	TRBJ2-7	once	CASSIVPGHEQYF	TGTGCCAGTAGTATAGTTCCAGGTCACGAGCAGTACTTC